The clone carrying this T cell receptor beta chain was detected once. Its specificity is unknown. This sample was taken from a study of vaccination and CD4 T cells after COVID-19. Across the study: The convalescent group had six males, four females, seven Caucasians, two Asians, one multiracial. Diagnosis preceded the drawing of post-COVID samples by a median roughly 93 days (range 35 to 161). Cells were stimulated with overlapping spike peptides from SARS-CoV-2, HCoV-NL63, HCoV-OC43 and HCoV-229E.

Treatment noted: approximately nine-day PBMC culture with coronavirus spike peptide pools or control peptides (ViraFEST assay). Researchers collected the unexposed donor's CD4+ T cells before the COVID-19 pandemic (2011-2018). ViraFEST used peptide pools to expand antigen-specific T cells before TCR sequencing. The CDR3 sequence is 13 residues long. The germline CDR1 and CDR2 sequences are KGHDR and SFDVKD. The V segment lost 7 bases and the J segment 2 bases; nucleotides outside the gene matches: 3. With the Oncomine TCR Beta short-read assay, DNA from cultured CD4+ T cells was sequenced. MiXCR was run by TCRdb on the PCR reads, yielding one entry per CDR3 protein. Of 5,100 or so distinct CDR3 sequences in the sample, roughly three fifths are singletons; the top ten hold more than 30%.

The sample taken for sequencing was CD4+ T cells from blood, cultured in vitro. This clonotype was obtained from a human donor in good health. The gene calls are TRBV24-1 and TRBJ2-7; 8 nucleotides line up with TRBD1. CDR3 loop: CATRTTGAYEQYF. The CDR3 region has the DNA TGTGCCACCAGAACGACAGGGGCCTACGAGCAGTACTTC.